One and the same sample provided the 8 T cell receptor beta chains below, sequenced in a study of control samples from healthy donors and cancer patients. The table came from immunoSEQ multiplex PCR; TCRdb's copy has only in-frame clones and leaves some out. This table has around 19,000 clones, approximately 78% appearing once. Sequenced sample: PBMCs. The receptors originated from an elderly man with head and neck cancer.

This chain uses TRBV5-4 with TRBJ2-3; 7 nucleotides align to TRBD1. Germline CDR1 is SGHNT and CDR2 is YYREEE (reference sequence). Losses at the gene ends were 3 bases for V and 0 bases for J; bases not matched to a gene: 4. This CDR3 has 15 amino acids. In DNA form, the CDR3 reads TGTGCCAGCAGCTGGGACAGTTTTAGCACAGATACGCAGTATTTT. Translating gives CASSWDSFSTDTQYF.

V gene TRBV3-1 (or the pseudogene TRBV3-2) combines with J gene TRBJ2-1; TRBD1 aligns across 7 bases. In germline, CDR1 is LGHDT, CDR2 YNNKEL (reference sequence). The length of the CDR3 is 15 residues. V trimming: 3 bases; J trimming: 1 base; junction bases outside the gene matches: 3. CDR3 coding DNA: TGTGCCAGCAGCCACAGGGGGTGGTCCTACAATGAGCAGTTCTTC. Encoded protein: CASSHRGWSYNEQFF.

The chain carries TRBV6-6 and TRBJ1-1; a possible D gene is TRBD1 (5 bases). The CDR3 runs to 15 residues. The V end was cut by 6 bases, the J end by 7 bases, with 21 bases between. In germline, CDR1 is MNHNY, CDR2 SVGAGI (reference sequence). The CDR3 sequence is CASRLIPGTLIEAFF. For the CDR3, the DNA is TGTGCCAGCAGACTGATACCCGGGACCCTAATTGAAGCTTTCTTT.

This sequence joins TRBV11-2 and TRBJ2-7; 7 bases map to TRBD1. The germline V gene has CDR1 SGHAT and CDR2 FQNNGV. V lost 1 base and J lost 1; bases outside the gene matches: 13. The CDR3 is 18 residues long. CDR3 region: CASSLGFVGAGGSYEQYF. In DNA, the CDR3 is TGTGCCAGCAGCTTAGGTTTCGTTGGTGCAGGGGGATCCTACGAGCAGTACTTC.

This clone was seen just once. The chain carries TRBV19 and TRBJ2-5; D tentatively fits TRBD1 or TRBD2 (5 bases each). V was trimmed by 7 bases and J by 4 bases, leaving 13 bases between them. The germline V gene encodes CDR1 LNHDA and CDR2 SQIVND (reference sequence). The CDR3 is 13 amino acids. CDR3: CASTQNGGETQYF. The CDR3 nucleotides are TGTGCCAGTACCCAAAATGGGGGAGAGACCCAGTACTTC.

V usage is TRBV6-5 and J usage is TRBJ1-5; TRBD1 matches 8 bases. Germline loops: CDR1 MNHEY, CDR2 SVGAGI. This CDR3 contains 15 residues. After removal of 6 bases from V and 4 bases from J, the junction contained 8 bases not matched to a gene. CDR3 bases: TGTGCCAGCAGCCCCGGGACAGGAACAAATCAGCCCCAGCATTTT. Its translation is CASSPGTGTNQPQHF.

A few counts support this clone. The rearrangement uses TRBV7-9 and TRBJ2-1; TRBD2 matches at 15 bases. The CDR3 sequence is 16 residues long. CDR1 is SEHNR, CDR2 FQNEAQ, per germline (reference sequence). The trim removed 5 bases at V and 8 bases at J, leaving 7 bases unmatched. The CDR3 bases are TGTGCCAGCAGCCCCGGACTAGCGGGGGGGATCGATGAGCAGTTCTTC. As protein: CASSPGLAGGIDEQFF.

The J gene is TRBJ2-3, the V gene TRBV27; weak D call: TRBD2 (5 bases). CDR3 length equals 13 residues. Germline CDR1 MNHEY, CDR2 SMNVEV (reference sequence). The V end was cut by 6 bases, the J end by 2 bases, with 9 bases between. The CDR3 is CASRMGATDTQYF. The CDR3 nucleotides are TGTGCCAGCAGGATGGGAGCCACAGATACGCAGTATTTT.